This TCR beta chain was recorded in a study of T cell repertoires in cytomegalovirus infection. The CDR3 runs 15 residues. Germline V CDR1 and CDR2: MNHEY, SVGEGT. Trimming removed 10 bases from V and 3 bases from J; junction bases left unmatched: 13. TCRdb used MiXCR to reprocess the reads, holding one entry per CDR3 protein. This sample has around 240,000 distinct CDR3 sequences, with 20% to 25% found just once. This clonotype has ten or more counts. Sequenced input: CD8+ T cells from PBMCs. The clonotype was recovered from a human donor in good health (CMV status not recorded). Some clones in this sample may be carry-over from other donors' samples. This chain joins TRBV6-2 or TRBV6-3 and TRBJ2-3, with TRBD2 matching 7 bases. The CDR3 coding sequence is TGTGCCACCAGGGACTACGCGGCTACAACAGATACGCAGTATTTT. Translating gives CATRDYAATTDTQYF.